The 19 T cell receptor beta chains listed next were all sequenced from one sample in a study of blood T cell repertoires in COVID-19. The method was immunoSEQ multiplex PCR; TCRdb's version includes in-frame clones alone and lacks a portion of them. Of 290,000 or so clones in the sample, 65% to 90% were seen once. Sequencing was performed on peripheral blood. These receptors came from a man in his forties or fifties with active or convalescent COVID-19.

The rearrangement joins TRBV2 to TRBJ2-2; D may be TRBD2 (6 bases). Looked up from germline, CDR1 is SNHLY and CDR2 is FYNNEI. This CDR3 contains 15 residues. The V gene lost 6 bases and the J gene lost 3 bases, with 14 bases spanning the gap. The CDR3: CASRVAGLDTGELFF. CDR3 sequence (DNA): TGTGCCAGCAGGGTGGCGGGACTCGACACCGGGGAGCTGTTTTTT. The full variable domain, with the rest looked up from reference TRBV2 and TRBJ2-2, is EPEVTQTPSHQVTQMGQEVILRCVPISNHLYFYWYRQILGQKVEFLVSFYNNEISEKSEIFDDQFSVERPDGSNFTLKIRSTKLEDSAMYFCASRVAGLDTGELFFGEGSRLTVL.

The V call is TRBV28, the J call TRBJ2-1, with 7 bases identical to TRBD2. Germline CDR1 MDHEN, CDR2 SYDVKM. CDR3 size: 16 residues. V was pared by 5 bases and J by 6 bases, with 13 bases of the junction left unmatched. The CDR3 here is CASSAAGPSVLNEQFF. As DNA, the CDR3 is TGTGCCAGCAGTGCAGCGGGACCTTCCGTTCTCAATGAGCAGTTCTTC.

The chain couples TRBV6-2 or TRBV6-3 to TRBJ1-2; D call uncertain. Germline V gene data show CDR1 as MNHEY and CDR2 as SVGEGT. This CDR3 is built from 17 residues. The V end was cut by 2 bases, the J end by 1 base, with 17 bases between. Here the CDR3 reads CASSYTPFGERNYGYTF. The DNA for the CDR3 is TGTGCCAGCAGTTACACGCCGTTCGGGGAACGTAACTATGGCTACACCTTC.

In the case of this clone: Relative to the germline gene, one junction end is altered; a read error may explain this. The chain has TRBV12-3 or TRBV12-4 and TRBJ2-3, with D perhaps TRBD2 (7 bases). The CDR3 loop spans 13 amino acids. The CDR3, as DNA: TGCTCCACGGGGGGCGGGGGCACAGATACGCAGTATTTT. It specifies CSTGGGGTDTQYF.

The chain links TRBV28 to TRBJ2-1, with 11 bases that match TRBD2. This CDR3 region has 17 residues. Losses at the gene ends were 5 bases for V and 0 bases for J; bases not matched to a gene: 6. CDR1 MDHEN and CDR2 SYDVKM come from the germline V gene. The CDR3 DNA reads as TGTGCCAGCAGTCCGGGACTAGCGGACCTCTCCTACAATGAGCAGTTCTTC. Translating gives CASSPGLADLSYNEQFF.

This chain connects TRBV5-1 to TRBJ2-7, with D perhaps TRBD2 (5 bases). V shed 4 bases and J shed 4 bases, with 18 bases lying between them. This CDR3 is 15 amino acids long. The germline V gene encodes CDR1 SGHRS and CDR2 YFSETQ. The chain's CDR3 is CASSMPEGGSYEQYF. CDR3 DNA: TGCGCCAGCAGCATGCCCGAGGGTGGGTCTTACGAGCAGTACTTC.

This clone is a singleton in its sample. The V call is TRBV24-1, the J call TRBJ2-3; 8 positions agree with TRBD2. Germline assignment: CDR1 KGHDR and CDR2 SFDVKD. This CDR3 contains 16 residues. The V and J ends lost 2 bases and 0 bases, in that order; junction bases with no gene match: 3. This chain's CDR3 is CATSDYGRDSTDTQYF. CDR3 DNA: TGTGCCACCAGTGATTACGGGAGGGATAGCACAGATACGCAGTATTTT.

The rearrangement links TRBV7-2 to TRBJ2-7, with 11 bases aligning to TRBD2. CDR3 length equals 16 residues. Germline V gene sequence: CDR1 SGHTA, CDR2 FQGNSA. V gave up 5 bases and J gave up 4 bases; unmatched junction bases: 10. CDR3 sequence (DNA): TGTGCCAGCAGCGACCAGATGACTAGCGGGACTTACGAGCAGTACTTC. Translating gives CASSDQMTSGTYEQYF.

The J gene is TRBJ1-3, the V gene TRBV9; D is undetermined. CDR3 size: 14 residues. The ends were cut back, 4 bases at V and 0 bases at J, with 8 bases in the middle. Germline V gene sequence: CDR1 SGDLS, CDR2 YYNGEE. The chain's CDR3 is CASSTQSSGNTIYF. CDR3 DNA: TGTGCCAGCAGCACACAGAGCTCTGGAAACACCATATATTTT.

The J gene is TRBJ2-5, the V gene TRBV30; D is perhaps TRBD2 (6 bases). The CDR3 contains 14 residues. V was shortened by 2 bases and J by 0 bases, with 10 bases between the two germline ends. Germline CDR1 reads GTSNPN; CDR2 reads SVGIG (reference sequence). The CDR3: CAWSRGGDQETQYF. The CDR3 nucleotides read TGTGCCTGGAGTCGAGGCGGGGACCAAGAGACCCAGTACTTC. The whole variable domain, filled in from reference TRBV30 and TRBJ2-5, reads SQTIHQWPATLVQPVGSPLSLECTVEGTSNPNLYWYRQAAGRGLQLLFYSVGIGQISSEVPQNLSASRPQDRQFILSSKKLLLSDSGFYLCAWSRGGDQETQYFGPGTRLLVL.

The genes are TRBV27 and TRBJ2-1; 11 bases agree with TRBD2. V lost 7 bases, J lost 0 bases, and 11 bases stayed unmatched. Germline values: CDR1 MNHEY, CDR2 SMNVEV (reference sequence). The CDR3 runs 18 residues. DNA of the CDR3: TGTGCCAGCATTCCTCGGGCTAGCGGGAGGCACTCCTACAATGAGCAGTTCTTC. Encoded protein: CASIPRASGRHSYNEQFF.

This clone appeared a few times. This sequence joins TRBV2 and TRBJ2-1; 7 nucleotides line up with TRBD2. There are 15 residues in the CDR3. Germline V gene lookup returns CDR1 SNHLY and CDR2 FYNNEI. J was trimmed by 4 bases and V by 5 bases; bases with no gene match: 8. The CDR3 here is CASSLLADLYNEQFF. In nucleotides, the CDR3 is TGTGCCAGCAGTCTTCTAGCGGACCTATACAATGAGCAGTTCTTC.

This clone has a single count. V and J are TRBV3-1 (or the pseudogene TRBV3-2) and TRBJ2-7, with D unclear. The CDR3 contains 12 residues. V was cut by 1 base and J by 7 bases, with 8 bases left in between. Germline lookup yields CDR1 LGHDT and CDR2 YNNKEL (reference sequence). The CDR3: CASSQATREQYF. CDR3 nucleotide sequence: TGTGCCAGCAGCCAAGCCACGAGGGAGCAGTACTTC.

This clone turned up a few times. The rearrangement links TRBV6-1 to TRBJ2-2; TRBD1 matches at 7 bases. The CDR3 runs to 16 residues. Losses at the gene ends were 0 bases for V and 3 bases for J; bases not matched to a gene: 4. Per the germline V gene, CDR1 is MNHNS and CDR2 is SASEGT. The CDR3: CASSEARDSYTGELFF. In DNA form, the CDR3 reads TGTGCCAGCAGTGAAGCGAGGGACAGCTACACCGGGGAGCTGTTTTTT.

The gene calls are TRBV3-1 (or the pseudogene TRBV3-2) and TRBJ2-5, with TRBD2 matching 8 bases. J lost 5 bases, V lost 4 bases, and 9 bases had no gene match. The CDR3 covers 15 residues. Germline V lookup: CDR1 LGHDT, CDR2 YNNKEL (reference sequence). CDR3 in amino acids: CASSPVAGRRETQYF. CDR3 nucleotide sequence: TGTGCCAGCAGCCCTGTAGCGGGAAGGAGGGAGACCCAGTACTTC.

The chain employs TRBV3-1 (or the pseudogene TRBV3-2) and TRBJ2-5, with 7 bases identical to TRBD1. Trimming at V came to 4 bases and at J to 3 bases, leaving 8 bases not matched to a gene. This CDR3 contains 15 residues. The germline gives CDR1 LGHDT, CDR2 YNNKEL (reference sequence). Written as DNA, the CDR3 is TGTGCCAGCAGCCGAAAGGGACAGAACGAAGAGACCCAGTACTTC. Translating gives CASSRKGQNEETQYF.

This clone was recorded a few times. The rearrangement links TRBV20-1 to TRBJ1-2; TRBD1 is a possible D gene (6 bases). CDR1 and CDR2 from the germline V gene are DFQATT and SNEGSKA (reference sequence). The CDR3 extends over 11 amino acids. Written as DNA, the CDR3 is TGCAGGGCAACAGGGACGGATGGCTACACCTTC. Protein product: CRATGTDGYTF.

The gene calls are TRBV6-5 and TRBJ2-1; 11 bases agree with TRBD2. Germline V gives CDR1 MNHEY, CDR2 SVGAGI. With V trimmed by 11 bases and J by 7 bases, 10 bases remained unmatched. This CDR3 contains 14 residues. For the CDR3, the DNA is TGTGCCGTCAAGTCTAGCGGGAGGTGGAATGAGCAGTTCTTC. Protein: CAVKSSGRWNEQFF.

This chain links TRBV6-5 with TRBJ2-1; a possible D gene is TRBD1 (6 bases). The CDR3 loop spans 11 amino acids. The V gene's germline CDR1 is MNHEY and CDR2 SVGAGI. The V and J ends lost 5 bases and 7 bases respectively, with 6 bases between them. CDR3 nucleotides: TGTGCCAGCAGTACAGGGAATGAGCAGTTCTTC. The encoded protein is CASSTGNEQFF.